A selection of T cell receptor beta chains follows, all from one sample in a study of cytotoxic CD8 clonotypes in ibrutinib-treated CLL. Clones were sequenced by immunoSEQ multiplex PCR, and TCRdb holds only the in-frame ones, with some missing. The sample consists of around 250,000 clones, 60% to 75% of them appearing once. The starting material was PBMCs, obtained after 24 months of ibrutinib treatment. All receptors come from a human donor with chronic lymphocytic leukemia. The CDR3 runs from the conserved cysteine through the conserved F or W. The order of the fields is CDR3 protein, CDR3 DNA, D gene, J gene, clone size, V gene. D genes are given only for firm matches. Clone sizes are given selectively: once, few, many, or a class where the clone is expanded.

CAWTQGSGQLNTEAFF,TGTGCCTGGACGCAGGGTAGTGGACAGTTGAACACTGAAGCTTTCTTT,NA,TRBJ1-1,once,TRBV30
CASSQDGRLAETQYF,TGCGCCAGCAGCCAAGATGGGCGTCTGGCAGAGACCCAGTACTTC,NA,TRBJ2-5,once,TRBV4-1
CASSFNRARGGYTF,TGTGCCAGCAGCTTCAACAGGGCGAGGGGTGGCTACACCTTC,NA,TRBJ1-2,NA,TRBV11-2
CASSLVGTPGETQYF,TGTGCTAGCAGCTTAGTGGGCACACCCGGGGAGACCCAGTACTTC,NA,TRBJ2-5,NA,TRBV7-7
CASGGHRDGYNEQFF,TGTGCCAGCGGGGGCCACCGGGACGGATACAATGAGCAGTTCTTC,NA,TRBJ2-1,few,TRBV27
CSVPGQGNTEAFF,TGCAGCGTGCCGGGACAGGGCAACACTGAAGCTTTCTTT,TRBD1,TRBJ1-1,NA,TRBV29-1
CASSLTVATNEKLFF,TGTGCCAGCAGTTTGACAGTTGCAACTAATGAAAAACTGTTTTTT,NA,TRBJ1-4,few,TRBV28
CASSPVPGLRTEQYF,TGTGCCAGCTCACCCGTGCCGGGACTGAGAACCGAGCAGTACTTC,NA,TRBJ2-7,NA,TRBV18
CASSPTVDSEQYF,TGTGCCAGCAGCCCTACCGTGGACAGCGAGCAGTACTTC,NA,TRBJ2-7,NA,TRBV6-5
CASSLNEPAIPPYEQYF,TGTGCCAGCAGCTTGAACGAACCTGCTATTCCCCCTTACGAGCAGTACTTC,NA,TRBJ2-7,NA,TRBV7-9
CASSFQGRYEQYF,TGTGCCAGCAGCTTCCAGGGGAGGTACGAGCAGTACTTC,NA,TRBJ2-7,NA,TRBV7-9
CASSPRSGHTGELFF,TGTGCCAGCTCACCACGCTCGGGTCACACCGGGGAGCTGTTTTTT,NA,TRBJ2-2,NA,TRBV18
CASSNEQFF,TGTGCCTCGTCCAATGAGCAGTTCTTC,NA,TRBJ2-1,few,TRBV7-9
CASSLASGGTDTQYF,TGTGCCAGCAGCTTGGCTAGCGGGGGCACAGATACGCAGTATTTT,TRBD2,TRBJ2-3,NA,TRBV11-2
CASSQGFLLHTYEQYF,TGTGCCAGCAGCCAGGGTTTTCTTCTTCACACCTACGAGCAGTACTTC,NA,TRBJ2-7,NA,TRBV11-2
CASSSPQGTDTQYF,TGTGCCAGCAGCTCCCCCCAAGGCACAGATACGCAGTATTTT,NA,TRBJ2-3,NA,TRBV13
CASSLGTTEQYF,TGTGCCAGCAGTTTAGGGACGACCGAGCAGTACTTC,NA,TRBJ2-7,NA,TRBV28
CASSLVTGHRSYGYTF,TGCGCCAGCAGCTTGGTAACGGGCCATCGGTCCTATGGCTACACCTTC,NA,TRBJ1-2,NA,TRBV5-1
CASSPRGDRAYEQYF,TGTGCCAGCAGCCCCCGCGGGGACAGGGCCTACGAGCAGTACTTC,TRBD1,TRBJ2-7,NA,TRBV7-2
CASSSLRHLTEAFF,TGTGCCAGCAGCTCCCTGAGACACCTCACTGAAGCTTTCTTT,NA,TRBJ1-1,NA,TRBV5-6
CASRTGPRQGRSQETQYF,TGTGCAAGTCGCACTGGTCCCCGACAGGGGAGATCTCAAGAGACCCAGTACTTC,NA,TRBJ2-5,NA,TRBV12-2
CATAIVHGNQPQHF,TGTGCCACCGCGATAGTGCATGGCAATCAGCCCCAGCATTTT,NA,TRBJ1-5,few,TRBV27
CASSLGQHTYEQYF,TGTGCCAGCAGCTTAGGACAGCACACCTACGAGCAGTACTTC,NA,TRBJ2-7,NA,TRBV7-9
CATSRGGTGLDQPQHF,TGTGCCACCAGCAGGGGGGGGACAGGGCTGGATCAGCCCCAGCATTTT,TRBD1,TRBJ1-5,NA,TRBV15
CASSLGLGLNTGELFF,TGTGCCAGCAGCTTAGGTCTAGGACTGAACACCGGGGAGCTGTTTTTT,NA,TRBJ2-2,NA,TRBV7-2
CASSEPFLWATNYGYTF,TGTGCCAGCAGTGAACCCTTCCTATGGGCAACTAACTATGGCTACACCTTC,NA,TRBJ1-2,NA,TRBV6-1
CASSPDSYEQYF,TGTGCCAGCAGCCCAGACAGCTACGAGCAGTACTTC,NA,TRBJ2-7,NA,TRBV9
CASSPINRRSPYEQYF,TGTGCCAGCAGCCCGATTAACAGGAGATCGCCCTACGAGCAGTACTTC,NA,TRBJ2-7,NA,TRBV11-2
CASGYNEQFF,TGTGCCAGCGGATACAATGAGCAGTTCTTC,NA,TRBJ2-1,NA,TRBV7-9
CASSSGRINQPQHF,TGTGCCAGCAGCTCGGGACGGATCAATCAGCCCCAGCATTTT,NA,TRBJ1-5,NA,TRBV6-9
CASSQDQTGVLGYTF,TGCGCCAGCAGCCAAGATCAGACAGGGGTGTTGGGCTACACCTTC,TRBD1,TRBJ1-2,once,TRBV4-3
CASRTWDGGTYEQYF,TGTGCCAGCAGGACCTGGGACGGCGGGACCTACGAGCAGTACTTC,NA,TRBJ2-7,once,TRBV2
CASSYGTGPTDTQYF,TGTGCCAGCAGTTACGGGACAGGGCCCACAGATACGCAGTATTTT,TRBD1,TRBJ2-3,NA,TRBV6-5
CSALGTSGTGGELFF,TGCAGCGCCCTAGGGACTAGCGGGACCGGCGGGGAGCTGTTTTTT,TRBD2,TRBJ2-2,NA,TRBV29-1
CASNLGPAGDGNEQFF,TGCGCCAGCAACCTCGGGCCAGCGGGCGACGGCAATGAGCAGTTCTTC,NA,TRBJ2-1,NA,TRBV5-1
CASSQRVIRASGPYEQYF,TGTGCCAGCAGCCAAAGGGTGATTAGGGCTAGCGGGCCATACGAGCAGTACTTC,TRBD2,TRBJ2-7,NA,TRBV4-2
CASSGSIRGHEQYF,TGTGCCAGCAGCGGAAGTATTAGGGGCCACGAGCAGTACTTC,NA,TRBJ2-7,NA,TRBV11-3
CASSHKLAEPTDTQYF,TGTGCCAGCAGCCACAAACTAGCAGAGCCCACAGATACGCAGTATTTT,NA,TRBJ2-3,once,TRBV4-2
CAIQQDPNEQYF,TGTGCCATACAACAGGACCCAAACGAGCAGTACTTC,NA,TRBJ2-7,NA,TRBV10-3
CSVWSDSGVTGELFF,TGCAGCGTTTGGTCAGACAGCGGGGTCACCGGGGAGCTGTTTTTT,TRBD2,TRBJ2-2,NA,TRBV29-1
CASSLGEGTGNNEQFF,TGTGCCAGCAGCTTGGGGGAAGGGACAGGCAACAATGAGCAGTTCTTC,TRBD1,TRBJ2-1,NA,TRBV5-4
CASSVEASGYGGKDEQYF,TGTGCCAGCAGCGTAGAGGCTAGCGGGTACGGCGGTAAGGACGAGCAGTACTTC,TRBD2,TRBJ2-7,NA,TRBV9
CASSMWGTGIVETQYF,TGTGCCAGTAGTATGTGGGGTACAGGCATTGTGGAGACCCAGTACTTC,NA,TRBJ2-5,NA,TRBV19